The TCR beta chain described here comes from a study of cytomegalovirus exposure and HLA in healthy donors. Study summary: Approximately 190 million T cells yielded some 100 million unique TCR beta sequences, as an earlier analysis found.

Of note for this clone: Its antigen is unknown.

It was with 60 Vbeta and 13 Jbeta primers that the PCR ran. Produced via immunoSEQ multiplex PCR; TCRdb's table is partial and in-frame only. The data hold around 140,000 clones, with around 77% observed a single time. General study points: Association of roughly 18,000 TCR beta sequences with HLA alleles was found at 0.05 false discovery rate in a later analysis. Testing in vitro showed a few CMV-associated chains specific for CMV antigens. Earlier findings revealed that most TCR beta V segments proved productive either about 87% or about 30% of the time.

The CDR3 is 13 amino acids. V lost 6 bases, J lost 2 bases, and 9 bases lay in between. Germline V gene lookup returns CDR1 LNHDA and CDR2 SQIVND (reference sequence). The specimen was PBMCs. This receptor was taken from a male donor in good health and CMV-seropositive. The rearrangement links TRBV19 to TRBJ2-3, with D hard to call. The CDR3 region is CASSMAFTDTQYF. The CDR3 nucleotides read TGTGCCAGTAGCATGGCATTCACAGATACGCAGTATTTT.